Below are 9 T cell receptor beta chains sequenced from a single sample in a study of Tregs in tolerant kidney transplant recipients. Their antigen targets remain unknown. Clones were read by immunoSEQ multiplex PCR, and TCRdb kept only the in-frame ones, dropping some. The profile shows just under 45,000 clones, about 95% of them singletons. The sequencing sample was made of Tregs from blood cultured with allogeneic cells. Receptor source: a human donor in good health.

This chain joins TRBV7-8 and TRBJ2-5, with D perhaps TRBD2 (6 bases). The V gene's germline CDR1 is SGHVS and CDR2 FQNEAQ. The CDR3 extends over 19 amino acids. V was shortened by 2 bases and J by 2 bases, with 24 bases between the two germline ends. The CDR3 region has the DNA TGTGCCAGCAGCTTAAAGTTTGTTTGGCGGGGTGAATCACAAGAGACCCAGTACTTC. The encoded protein is CASSLKFVWRGESQETQYF.

This clone was seen only once. V gene TRBV28 combines with J gene TRBJ1-4; no definite D call. In germline, CDR1 is MDHEN, CDR2 SYDVKM. This CDR3 is 12 amino acids long. The V end lost 5 bases, the J end lost 8 bases, and 9 bases lay between the germline ends. CDR3 loop: CASSPMTEKLFF. CDR3 sequence (DNA): TGTGCCAGCAGTCCTATGACCGAAAAACTGTTTTTT.

This clone came up once. The CDR3 here is CASSVYSTSGFPETQYF. CDR3 sequence (DNA): TGTGCCAGCTCTGTTTACTCGACTAGCGGGTTCCCAGAGACCCAGTACTTC. The chain links TRBV18 to TRBJ2-5; the match to TRBD2 covers 10 bases. With V trimmed by 6 bases and J by 4 bases, 14 bases remained unmatched. Germline lookup yields CDR1 KGHSH and CDR2 LQKENI. This CDR3 spans 17 amino acids.

CDR3 sequence reads: CASSFSGPNEQFF. The CDR3 DNA is TGTGCCAGCAGTTTTTCAGGGCCGAATGAGCAGTTCTTC. V gene TRBV6-5 combines with J gene TRBJ2-1; tentative D call: TRBD1 (5 bases). The germline V gene encodes CDR1 MNHEY and CDR2 SVGAGI. The CDR3 consists of 13 residues. V shed 4 bases and J shed 7 bases, with 11 bases lying between them.

As regards this clone: Additional DNA sequences in this sample encode the identical CDR3. The V call is TRBV2, the J call TRBJ2-7; 7 bases align to TRBD2. Germline loops: CDR1 SNHLY, CDR2 FYNNEI. CDR3 length equals 15 residues. The CDR3 DNA sequence: TGTGCTTCCAACGCCAGGGACTACCCGACCTACGAGCAGTACTTC. It translates to CASNARDYPTYEQYF.

The chain combines TRBV12-5 with TRBJ2-5; no clear D gene. The length of the CDR3 is 13 residues. V lost 6 bases and J lost 2, with 10 bases in between. CDR1 LGHNT and CDR2 FRNRAP come from the germline V gene. The CDR3 nucleotides are TGTGCTAGTGGCCCTAACGTACAAGAGACCCAGTACTTC. Amino acids: CASGPNVQETQYF.

The chain is built from TRBV18 and TRBJ2-7; D may be TRBD2 (5 bases). Per germline, CDR1 KGHSH and CDR2 LQKENI. Trimming removed 2 bases at V and 0 bases at J, with 5 bases between. The CDR3 has 13 residues. The CDR3 DNA reads as TGTGCCAGCTCACCAGGGAGCTCCTACGAGCAGTACTTC. Protein: CASSPGSSYEQYF.

The table lists this clone with a few counts. The chain joins TRBV2 to TRBJ1-3; D is undetermined. Germline V gene lookup returns CDR1 SNHLY and CDR2 FYNNEI. The CDR3 contains 13 residues. V was pared by 7 bases and J by 0 bases, with 7 bases between. The CDR3 sequence: CASKWSSGNTIYF. For the CDR3, the DNA is TGTGCCAGCAAATGGAGCTCTGGAAACACCATATATTTT. Drawing the rest from reference TRBV2 and TRBJ1-3, the complete variable domain is EPEVTQTPSHQVTQMGQEVILRCVPISNHLYFYWYRQILGQKVEFLVSFYNNEISEKSEIFDDQFSVERPDGSNFTLKIRSTKLEDSAMYFCASKWSSGNTIYFGEGSWLTVV.

CDR3 residues: CASLREGQETQYF. CDR3 coding DNA: TGTGCCAGCCTTAGGGAGGGCCAAGAGACCCAGTACTTC. The rearrangement uses TRBV28 and TRBJ2-5; 7 bases are a match to TRBD2. The length of the CDR3 is 13 residues. The germline V gene encodes CDR1 MDHEN and CDR2 SYDVKM. V lost 8 bases and J lost 1; bases outside the gene matches: 4.